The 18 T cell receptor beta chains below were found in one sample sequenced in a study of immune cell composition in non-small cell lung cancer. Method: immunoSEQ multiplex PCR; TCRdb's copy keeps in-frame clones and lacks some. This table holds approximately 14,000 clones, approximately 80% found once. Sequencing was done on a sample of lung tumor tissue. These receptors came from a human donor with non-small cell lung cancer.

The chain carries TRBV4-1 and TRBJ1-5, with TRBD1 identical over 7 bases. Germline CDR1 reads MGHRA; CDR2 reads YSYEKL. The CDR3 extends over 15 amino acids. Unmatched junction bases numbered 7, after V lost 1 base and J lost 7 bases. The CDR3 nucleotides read TGCGCCAGCAGCCAAGCGGAGACAGGGCAACAGCCCCAGCATTTT. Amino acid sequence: CASSQAETGQQPQHF.

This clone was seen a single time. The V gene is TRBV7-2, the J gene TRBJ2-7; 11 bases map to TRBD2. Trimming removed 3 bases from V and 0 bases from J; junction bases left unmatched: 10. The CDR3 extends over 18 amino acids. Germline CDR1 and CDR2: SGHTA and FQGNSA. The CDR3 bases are TGTGCCAGCAGCTTGCGAGTTAGCGGGGGGGTCAGCTCCTACGAGCAGTACTTC. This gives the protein CASSLRVSGGVSSYEQYF.

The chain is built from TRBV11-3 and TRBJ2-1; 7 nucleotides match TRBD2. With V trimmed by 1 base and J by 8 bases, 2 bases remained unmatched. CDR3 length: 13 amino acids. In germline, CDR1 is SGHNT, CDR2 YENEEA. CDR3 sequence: CASSLGGGYEQFF. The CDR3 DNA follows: TGTGCCAGCAGCTTAGGCGGGGGATATGAGCAGTTCTTC.

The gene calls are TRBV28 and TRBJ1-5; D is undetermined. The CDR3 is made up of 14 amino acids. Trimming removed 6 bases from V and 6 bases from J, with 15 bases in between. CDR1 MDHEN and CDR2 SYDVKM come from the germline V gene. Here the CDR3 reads CASSLGGSRQPQHF. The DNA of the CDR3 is TGTGCCAGCAGCCTCGGAGGGTCTCGTCAGCCCCAGCATTTT.

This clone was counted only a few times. The CDR3 protein is CASSPTRDFYNEQFF. In DNA form, the CDR3 reads TGTGCCAGCAGCCCGACCCGGGACTTTTACAATGAGCAGTTCTTC. The chain combines TRBV7-3 with TRBJ2-1; possible D gene TRBD2, 6 bases. This CDR3 is built from 15 residues. V lost 5 bases and J 4 bases, leaving 15 bases between the germline ends. CDR1 and CDR2 (germline): SGHTA, FQGTGA.

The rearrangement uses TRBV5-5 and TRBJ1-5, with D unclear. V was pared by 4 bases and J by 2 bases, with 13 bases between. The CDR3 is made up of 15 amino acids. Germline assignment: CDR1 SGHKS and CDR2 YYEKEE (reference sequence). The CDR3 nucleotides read TGTGCCAGCAGCCCGAACGCTCCGGGCAATCAGCCCCAGCATTTT. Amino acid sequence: CASSPNAPGNQPQHF.

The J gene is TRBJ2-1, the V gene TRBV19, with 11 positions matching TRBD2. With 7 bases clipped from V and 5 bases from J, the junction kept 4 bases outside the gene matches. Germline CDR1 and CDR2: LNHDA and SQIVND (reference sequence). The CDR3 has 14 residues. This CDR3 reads CASNRLAGNNEQFF. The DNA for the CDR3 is TGTGCCAGTAATCGACTAGCGGGGAACAATGAGCAGTTCTTC.

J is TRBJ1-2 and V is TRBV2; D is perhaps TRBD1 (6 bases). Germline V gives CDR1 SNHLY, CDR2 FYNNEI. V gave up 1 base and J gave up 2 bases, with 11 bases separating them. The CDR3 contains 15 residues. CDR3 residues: CASSEDSGGNYGYTF. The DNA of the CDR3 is TGTGCCAGCAGTGAAGACAGCGGGGGCAACTATGGCTACACCTTC.

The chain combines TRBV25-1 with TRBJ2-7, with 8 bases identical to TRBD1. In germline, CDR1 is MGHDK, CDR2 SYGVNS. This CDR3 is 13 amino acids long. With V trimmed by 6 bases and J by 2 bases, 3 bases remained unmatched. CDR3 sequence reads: CASSAGGPYEQYF. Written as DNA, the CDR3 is TGTGCCAGCAGCGCAGGGGGCCCCTACGAGCAGTACTTC.

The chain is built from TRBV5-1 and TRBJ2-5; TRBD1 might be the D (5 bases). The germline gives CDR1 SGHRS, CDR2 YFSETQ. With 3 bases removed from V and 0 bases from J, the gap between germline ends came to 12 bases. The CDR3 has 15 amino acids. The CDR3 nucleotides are TGCGCCAGCAGCTCTAGACAGAAGAACCAAGAGACCCAGTACTTC. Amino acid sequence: CASSSRQKNQETQYF.

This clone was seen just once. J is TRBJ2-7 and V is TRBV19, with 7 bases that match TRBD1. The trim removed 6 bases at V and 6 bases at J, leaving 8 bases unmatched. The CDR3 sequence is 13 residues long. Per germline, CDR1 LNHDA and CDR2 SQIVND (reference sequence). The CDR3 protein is CASSRDRALEQYF. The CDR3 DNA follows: TGTGCCAGTAGCCGCGACAGGGCCCTCGAGCAGTACTTC.

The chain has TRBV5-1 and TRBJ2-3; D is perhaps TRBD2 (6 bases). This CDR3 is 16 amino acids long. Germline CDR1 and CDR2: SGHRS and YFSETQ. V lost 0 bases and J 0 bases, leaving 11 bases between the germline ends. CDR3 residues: CASSLAMGGSTDTQYF. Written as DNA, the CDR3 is TGCGCCAGCAGCTTGGCCATGGGAGGTAGCACAGATACGCAGTATTTT.

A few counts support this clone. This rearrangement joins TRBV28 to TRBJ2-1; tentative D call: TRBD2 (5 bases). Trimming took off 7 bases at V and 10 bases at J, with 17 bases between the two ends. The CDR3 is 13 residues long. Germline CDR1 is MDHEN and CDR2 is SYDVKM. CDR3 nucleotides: TGTGCCAGCAATACGCCTGGACTGAGGGAGCAGTTCTTC. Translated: CASNTPGLREQFF.

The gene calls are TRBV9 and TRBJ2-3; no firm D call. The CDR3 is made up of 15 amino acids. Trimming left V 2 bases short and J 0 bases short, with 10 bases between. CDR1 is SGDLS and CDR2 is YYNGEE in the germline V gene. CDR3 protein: CASSVRSASTDTQYF. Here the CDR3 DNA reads TGTGCCAGCAGCGTCCGGTCTGCTAGCACAGATACGCAGTATTTT.

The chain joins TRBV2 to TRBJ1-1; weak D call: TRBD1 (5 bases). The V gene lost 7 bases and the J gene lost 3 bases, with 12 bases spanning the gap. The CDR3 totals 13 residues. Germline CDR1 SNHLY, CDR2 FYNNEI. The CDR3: CASTLREDTEAFF. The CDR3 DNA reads TGTGCCAGCACCCTCAGGGAGGACACTGAAGCTTTCTTT.

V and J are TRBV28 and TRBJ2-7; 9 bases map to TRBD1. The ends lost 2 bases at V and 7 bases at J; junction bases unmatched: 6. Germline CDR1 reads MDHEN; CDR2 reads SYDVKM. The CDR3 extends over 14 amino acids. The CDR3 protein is CASSLGTGPSEQYF. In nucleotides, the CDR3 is TGTGCCAGCAGTTTAGGGACAGGGCCCTCAGAGCAGTACTTC.

The CDR3 region is CASSPRFPYGYTF. The CDR3 DNA is TGTGCCAGCAGCCCCAGGTTTCCATATGGCTACACCTTC. The chain joins TRBV7-2 to TRBJ1-2; D not resolved. The V end was cut by 5 bases, the J end by 5 bases, with 12 bases between. The CDR3 runs to 13 residues. CDR1 SGHTA and CDR2 FQGNSA come from the germline V gene. The full variable domain, its missing parts supplied by reference TRBV7-2 and TRBJ1-2, is GAGVSQSPSNKVTEKGKDVELRCDPISGHTALYWYRQSLGQGLEFLIYFQGNSAPDKSGLPSDRFSAERTGGSVSTLTIQRTQQEDSAVYLCASSPRFPYGYTFGSGTRLTVV.

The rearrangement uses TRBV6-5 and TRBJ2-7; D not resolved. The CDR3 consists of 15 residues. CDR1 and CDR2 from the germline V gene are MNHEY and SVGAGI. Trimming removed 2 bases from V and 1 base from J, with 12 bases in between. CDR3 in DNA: TGTGCCAGCAGTTACAGGTCAGGTGAATCCTACGAGCAGTACTTC. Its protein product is CASSYRSGESYEQYF.